This passage covers 22 T cell receptor beta chains from one sample sequenced in a study of T cell repertoires in cytomegalovirus infection. TCRdb independently ran MiXCR on the reads; one entry per CDR3 protein. The table includes 290,000 or so distinct CDR3 sequences, about 26% detected once. Sequencing was carried out using PBMCs. These receptors all stem from a human donor in good health (CMV status not recorded). Some clones in this sample may be carry-over from other donors' samples.

This sequence joins TRBV5-1 and TRBJ2-7; 13 nucleotides match TRBD2. The V and J ends lost 0 bases and 9 bases, in that order; junction bases with no gene match: 9. This CDR3 is built from 16 residues. Germline CDR1 is SGHRS and CDR2 is YFSETQ. This CDR3 reads CASSLAVPGLAGLQYF. As DNA, the CDR3 is TGCGCCAGCAGCTTGGCCGTCCCGGGACTAGCGGGACTGCAGTACTTC.

This clonotype was recorded a few times. Since a much larger clone is just one base distant, this may be a read error. The rearrangement links TRBV24-1 to TRBJ1-5; D is undetermined. Deletions cut 6 bases from V and 2 bases from J, with 4 bases between. This CDR3 region has 12 residues. Germline CDR1 KGHDR, CDR2 SFDVKD. CDR3 amino acids: CATSWGNQPQHF. CDR3 DNA sequence: TGTGCCACCAGTTGGGGCAATCAGCCCCAGCATTTT.

The chain combines TRBV5-1 with TRBJ2-2; TRBD1 might be the D (5 bases). Germline loops: CDR1 SGHRS, CDR2 YFSETQ. This CDR3 has 15 amino acids. V gave up 7 bases and J gave up 1 base, with 14 bases separating them. The CDR3 sequence is CASAKGQGNTGELFF. The CDR3 region has the DNA TGCGCCAGCGCTAAGGGGCAGGGGAACACCGGGGAGCTGTTTTTT.

The genes are TRBV7-2 and TRBJ2-2; 11 bases align to TRBD1. V gave up 9 bases and J gave up 1 base; unmatched junction bases: 13. The germline gives CDR1 SGHTA, CDR2 FQGNSA. The CDR3 is made up of 18 amino acids. As DNA, the CDR3 is TGTGCCAGTATCCCCGGGACAGGGGGTTTAGTGAACACCGGGGAGCTGTTTTTT. Translation gives CASIPGTGGLVNTGELFF.

This clonotype was picked up a small number of times. The gene calls are TRBV29-1 and TRBJ2-4, with 10 bases identical to TRBD2. J lost 4 bases, V lost 6 bases, and 3 bases had no gene match. Germline lookup yields CDR1 SQVTM and CDR2 ANQGSEA. The CDR3 runs to 13 residues. The CDR3 DNA reads TGCAGCGTCAAGCGGGAGGGAAAAAACATTCAGTACTTC. It specifies CSVKREGKNIQYF.

The sample holds many counts of this clonotype. The chain is built from TRBV6-1 and TRBJ2-1, with 9 bases matching TRBD2. The J segment lost 6 bases and the V segment lost 5 bases, leaving 5 bases of the junction unmatched. The CDR3 contains 14 residues. Germline CDR1 reads MNHNS; CDR2 reads SASEGT. Written as DNA, the CDR3 is TGTGCCAGCAGTTTAGCGGGAGTCTCCAATGAGCAGTTCTTC. This translates into CASSLAGVSNEQFF.

This clonotype was found many times. The chain joins TRBV7-2 to TRBJ2-2; 11 bases are shared with TRBD2. Germline V gene lookup returns CDR1 SGHTA and CDR2 FQGNSA. Trimming cost V 1 base and J 7 bases; bases outside gene matches: 5. CDR3 length: 16 residues. The CDR3 is CASSLDSGRAGGELFF. DNA for the CDR3: TGTGCCAGCAGCTTAGATAGCGGGAGGGCTGGCGGGGAGCTGTTTTTT.

The chain combines TRBV6-1 with TRBJ2-2; D unclear. CDR3 length: 12 residues. Trimming cost V 8 bases and J 3 bases, with 7 bases left between them. The germline gives CDR1 MNHNS, CDR2 SASEGT. For the CDR3, the DNA is TGTGCCAGCGACACCGACACCGGGGAGCTGTTTTTT. Amino acid sequence: CASDTDTGELFF.

This clonotype was recorded a few times. The chain has TRBV5-4 and TRBJ1-1, with D uncertain. Germline loops: CDR1 SGHNT, CDR2 YYREEE (reference sequence). V shed 3 bases and J shed 2 bases, with 11 bases lying between them. The CDR3 has 14 residues. The CDR3 loop is CASSSLERNTEAFF. The CDR3 DNA follows: TGTGCCAGCAGCTCCCTAGAAAGAAACACTGAAGCTTTCTTT.

This chain connects TRBV28 to TRBJ1-6; TRBD1 aligns across 9 bases. The V segment lost 3 bases and the J segment 3 bases; nucleotides outside the gene matches: 18. The length of the CDR3 is 21 residues. Germline CDR1 and CDR2: MDHEN and SYDVKM. For the CDR3, the DNA is TGTGCCAGCAGTTTTCGGCCCCGACCGGGGACAGGGATCGGCTATAATTCACCCCTCCACTTT. Its protein product is CASSFRPRPGTGIGYNSPLHF.

The genes are TRBV5-4 and TRBJ2-1; TRBD2 is a possible D gene (5 bases). Looked up from germline, CDR1 is SGHNT and CDR2 is YYREEE (reference sequence). V gave up 4 bases and J gave up 4 bases, with 21 bases separating them. CDR3 size: 17 residues. This chain's CDR3 is CASSPGGSSAAYNEQFF. CDR3 nucleotide sequence: TGTGCCAGCAGCCCTGGTGGGAGTTCGGCGGCGTACAATGAGCAGTTCTTC.

The chain carries TRBV27 and TRBJ2-3; D uncertain. Germline V gene data show CDR1 as MNHEY and CDR2 as SMNVEV (reference sequence). Trimming pared 6 bases from V and 1 base from J, leaving 11 bases between. This CDR3 comprises 14 residues. For the CDR3, the DNA is TGTGCCAGCAGACAAACGACCCGCACAGATACGCAGTATTTT. It encodes CASRQTTRTDTQYF.

Here the CDR3 reads CASSYAAGGVAPQHF. CDR3 nucleotides: TGTGCCAGCAGTTACGCGGCGGGCGGAGTAGCGCCCCAGCATTTT. The genes are TRBV6-2 or TRBV6-3 and TRBJ1-5; D unclear. The CDR3 is 15 amino acids. V dropped 2 bases and J dropped 9 bases, with 17 bases sitting between them. Germline values: CDR1 MNHEY, CDR2 SVGEGT.

This clonotype was seen at least ten times. V and J are TRBV7-2 and TRBJ2-1; the D is unclear. Trimming took 4 bases from V and 9 from J, leaving 7 bases between them. In germline, CDR1 is SGHTA, CDR2 FQGNSA. This CDR3 has 11 amino acids. CDR3 amino acids: CASSSASEQFF. DNA of the CDR3: TGTGCCAGCAGCTCGGCTAGTGAGCAGTTCTTC.

Ten or more counts support this clonotype. The rearrangement uses TRBV7-2 and TRBJ1-5; D unclear. The CDR3 consists of 15 residues. Trimming pared 1 base from V and 4 bases from J, leaving 11 bases between. Germline V gives CDR1 SGHTA, CDR2 FQGNSA. DNA of the CDR3: TGTGCCAGCAGCTTAGGGGCCGGGGAAAATCAGCCCCAGCATTTT. It yields the protein CASSLGAGENQPQHF.

In this sample, this clonotype turned up a few times. The chain recombines TRBV20-1 with TRBJ1-5; TRBD1 agrees at 8 bases. The V and J ends lost 3 bases and 5 bases, in that order; junction bases with no gene match: 6. The CDR3 totals 14 residues. CDR1 and CDR2 (germline): DFQATT, SNEGSKA (reference sequence). The CDR3 sequence: CSAREDREYQPQHF. In DNA form, the CDR3 reads TGCAGTGCTAGGGAGGACAGGGAGTATCAGCCCCAGCATTTT.

The chain carries TRBV28 and TRBJ2-1; weak D call: TRBD1 (7 bases). V was pared by 6 bases and J by 2 bases, with 17 bases between. The CDR3 is made up of 16 amino acids. CDR1 is MDHEN, CDR2 SYDVKM, per germline. The CDR3 region has the DNA TGTGCCAGCAGCTTAGGGCGGGACAGACCCTACAATGAGCAGTTCTTC. Protein sequence: CASSLGRDRPYNEQFF.

In its sample, this clonotype was seen many times. V gene TRBV7-2 combines with J gene TRBJ2-3; 9 nucleotides match TRBD2. This CDR3 spans 17 amino acids. The V gene end was trimmed by 1 base and the J gene end by 3 bases; junction bases not matched to a gene: 8. The germline V gene encodes CDR1 SGHTA and CDR2 FQGNSA. The CDR3 nucleotides are TGTGCCAGCAGCTTAGGCCCTAGCGGGATAGGTACAGATACGCAGTATTTT. Translating gives CASSLGPSGIGTDTQYF.

The gene calls are TRBV7-2 and TRBJ2-5, with 9 bases identical to TRBD1. The CDR3 consists of 16 residues. With V trimmed by 5 bases and J by 5 bases, 12 bases remained unmatched. Germline CDR1 and CDR2: SGHTA and FQGNSA. CDR3 sequence reads: CASSLAGTGFRETQYF. The CDR3 coding sequence is TGTGCCAGCAGCCTCGCCGGGACAGGGTTTCGGGAGACCCAGTACTTC.

V is TRBV7-6 and J is TRBJ2-1, with 14 bases lining up with TRBD2. CDR1 SGHVS and CDR2 FNYEAQ come from the germline V gene. V shed 5 bases, J shed 7 bases, and the junction held 7 bases outside the gene matches. The CDR3 runs 16 residues. The CDR3 is CASSLGLAGGGNEQFF. The CDR3 bases are TGTGCCAGCAGCCTCGGACTAGCGGGAGGAGGGAATGAGCAGTTCTTC.

The CDR3 bases are TGTGCCAGCAGTCGAAGCGGGAGTCTGAACGAGCAGTACTTC. Protein: CASSRSGSLNEQYF. This sequence joins TRBV6-2 or TRBV6-3 and TRBJ2-7; TRBD2 agrees at 8 bases. The junction had 8 bases not matched to a gene; V was cut back by 5 bases and J by 5 bases. The germline V gene encodes CDR1 MNHEY and CDR2 SVGEGT. The length of the CDR3 is 14 residues.

This clonotype has more than one count but fewer than ten. The genes are TRBV10-3 and TRBJ2-7; 7 bases are a match to TRBD1. The CDR3 runs to 15 residues. V lost 0 bases, J lost 3 bases, and 5 bases stayed unmatched. The V gene's germline CDR1 is ENHRY and CDR2 SYGVKD. The CDR3 loop reads CAISESGGRGYEQYF. Here the CDR3 DNA reads TGTGCCATCAGTGAGTCAGGGGGCAGGGGCTACGAGCAGTACTTC.